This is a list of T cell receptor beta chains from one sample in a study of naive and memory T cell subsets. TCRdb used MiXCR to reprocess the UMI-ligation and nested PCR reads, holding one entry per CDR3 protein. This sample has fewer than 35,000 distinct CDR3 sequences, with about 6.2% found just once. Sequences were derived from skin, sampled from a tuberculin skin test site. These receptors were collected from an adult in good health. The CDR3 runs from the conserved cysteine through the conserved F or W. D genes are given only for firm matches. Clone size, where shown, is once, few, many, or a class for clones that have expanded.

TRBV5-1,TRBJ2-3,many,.,TGCGCCAGCAGCTTGTTTCTGGGGGCAGATACGCAGTATTTT,CASSLFLGADTQYF
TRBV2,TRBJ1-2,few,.,TGTGCCAGCAGTGAAGACTCGGGCCCCAAAGAGAGCTACACCTTC,CASSEDSGPKESYTF
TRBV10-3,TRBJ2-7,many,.,TGTGCCACCCGATTAACTCCCTACGAGCAGTACTTC,CATRLTPYEQYF
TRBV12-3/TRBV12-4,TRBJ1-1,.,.,TGTGCCAGCAGTGGGGGGGGGCCCAACACTGAAGCTTTCTTT,CASSGGGPNTEAFF
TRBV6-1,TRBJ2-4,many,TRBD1,TGTGCCAGCAGTGAGGGGCGGACAGGGGGCGCGGGAGGGAAAAACATTCAGTACTTC,CASSEGRTGGAGGKNIQYF
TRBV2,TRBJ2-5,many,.,TGTGCCAGCAGTGAAGTCAGAAAAGAGGGCCAGTACTTC,CASSEVRKEGQYF
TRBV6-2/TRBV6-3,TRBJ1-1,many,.,TGTGCCAGCAGTACAGTCTTGGGCACTGAAGCTTTCTTT,CASSTVLGTEAFF
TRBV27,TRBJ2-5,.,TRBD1,TGTGCCAGCAGTTTCGGGACAGGGGGCCGGGAGACCCAGTACTTC,CASSFGTGGRETQYF
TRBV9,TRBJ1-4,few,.,TGTGCCAGCAGCGGCGGGAGAGGGACTAATGAAAAACTGTTTTTT,CASSGGRGTNEKLFF
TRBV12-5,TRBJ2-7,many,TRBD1,TGTGCTAGTGGCCCGTGGGACAGGGATTACGAGCAGTACTTC,CASGPWDRDYEQYF
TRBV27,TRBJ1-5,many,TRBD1,TGTGCCAGCAGCAGTAACACAGGGGGGATCCATCAGCCCCAGCATTTT,CASSSNTGGIHQPQHF
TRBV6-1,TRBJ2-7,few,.,TGTGCCAGCCGCCCACAGGAATCCTACGAGCAGTACTTC,CASRPQESYEQYF
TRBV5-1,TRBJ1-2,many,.,TGCGCCAGCAGCTTGGTTTCAGCAGGGGACCATGGCTACACCTTC,CASSLVSAGDHGYTF
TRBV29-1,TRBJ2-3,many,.,TGCAGCGTTGTACCTTCAGGGAACGCAGATACGCAGTATTTT,CSVVPSGNADTQYF
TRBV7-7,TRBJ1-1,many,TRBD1,TGTGCCAGCAGCTTTGACAGGGGCACTGAAGCTTTCTTT,CASSFDRGTEAFF
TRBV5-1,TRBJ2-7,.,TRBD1,TGCGCCAGCAGCTCCGGGACAGGGAACTCCTACGAGCAGTACTTC,CASSSGTGNSYEQYF
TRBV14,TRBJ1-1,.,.,TGTGCCAGCAGCCAAGTATCAGGACTTAACACTGAAGCTTTCTTT,CASSQVSGLNTEAFF
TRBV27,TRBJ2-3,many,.,TGTGCCAGCAGTTTAGGGTTGCCAGATACGCAGTATTTT,CASSLGLPDTQYF